Listed below are T cell receptor beta chains from one sample, sequenced in a study of cytotoxic CD8 clonotypes in ibrutinib-treated CLL. Assay used: immunoSEQ multiplex PCR; TCRdb lists only in-frame clones, some missing. The sample lists about 180,000 clones, roughly 80% seen once, with about 4.6% in the top ten. The sequencing used PBMCs, collected after 24 months of ibrutinib treatment. Receptors originate from a human donor with chronic lymphocytic leukemia. Each CDR3 is given with its conserved first and last residue. D genes are given only for firm matches. Clone size is not always given. Where it is, it says once, few, many or a class for expanded clones.

CDR3 DNA,CDR3 protein,D gene,V gene,clone size,J gene
TGTGCCAGCAGCGGGTGGACAGGCTCGAGGGCTTTCTTT,CASSGWTGSRAFF,TRBD1,TRBV9,few,TRBJ1-1
TGTGCCAGCAGCTTACCGGGTAACACTGAAGCTTTCTTT,CASSLPGNTEAFF,NA,TRBV7-9,NA,TRBJ1-1
TGTGCCAGCTCACCACCTGGCTACATCGGAGGCGGGAATTCACCCCTCCACTTT,CASSPPGYIGGGNSPLHF,NA,TRBV18,few,TRBJ1-6
TGTGCCAGCAGTTACCTGGAGGGGGAAGCTTTCTTT,CASSYLEGEAFF,NA,TRBV6-5,NA,TRBJ1-1
TGTGCCAGCAGCCTTTATCTAGGGGCCCCCAACGAGCAGTACTTC,CASSLYLGAPNEQYF,NA,TRBV5-8,NA,TRBJ2-7
TGTGCCAGCAGCCCCACAGGGTTGGCTGGCTACACCTTC,CASSPTGLAGYTF,NA,TRBV2,NA,TRBJ1-2
TGTGCCTGGAGTGAGGGTCCAAATAGCAATCAGCCCCAGCATTTT,CAWSEGPNSNQPQHF,NA,TRBV30,NA,TRBJ1-5
TGTGCCAGCAGGAGTTCCGGGACAGTTTACAATGAGCAGTTCTTC,CASRSSGTVYNEQFF,TRBD1,TRBV9,NA,TRBJ2-1
TGTGCCAGCAGCCAAGCCGGGACAGGGGGCTCTGCCGCTTTCTTT,CASSQAGTGGSAAFF,TRBD1,TRBV4-2,medium-sized,TRBJ1-1
TGTGCCAGCAGCCCAGAAGGCAGGGAGCGGGAGCAGTACTTC,CASSPEGREREQYF,NA,TRBV4-2,once,TRBJ2-7